The 4 T cell receptor beta chains listed next were all sequenced from one sample in a study of control samples from healthy donors and cancer patients (dated by TCRdb to 2018 to 2021). The library was produced with the immunoSEQ multiplex PCR assay. In TCRdb, the immuneACCESS table is reduced to in-frame sequences with V and J assigned. These tables do not hold every clone; where another copy was compared, an unresolved V gene accounts for under half, and the others remain unexplained. Here the sample has some 51,000 clones; around 95% occur a single time. 1.1% of the sample rests with the top ten. The sample was blood. The source of these receptors is a woman between 18 and 30 years old in good health.

This chain connects TRBV5-8 to TRBJ2-5, with D possibly matching TRBD2 (6 bases). The V end lost 0 bases, the J end lost 4 bases, and 19 bases lay between the germline ends. CDR1 SGHTS and CDR2 YDEGEE come from the germline V gene. This CDR3 has 17 residues. CDR3 residues: CASSLGGAIWTTETQYF. The CDR3 bases are TGTGCCAGCAGCTTGGGGGGTGCGATCTGGACTACAGAGACCCAGTACTTC.

The chain has TRBV4-2 and TRBJ1-4, with D possibly being TRBD1 (5 bases). CDR3 length: 17 residues. V was pared by 0 bases and J by 4 bases, with 15 bases between. The germline gives CDR1 LGHNA, CDR2 YNFKEQ. CDR3 in amino acids: CASSQEGTGSGNEKLFF. The DNA for the CDR3 is TGTGCCAGCAGCCAAGAAGGGACGGGGTCGGGTAATGAAAAACTGTTTTTT.

This chain links TRBV10-2 with TRBJ1-5, with D perhaps matching TRBD1 (6 bases). Germline lookup yields CDR1 WSHSY and CDR2 SAAADI. CDR3 length: 15 residues. V lost 5 bases and J lost 7, with 18 bases in between. CDR3 DNA sequence: TGCGCCAGCAGTCCAGTACAGGGAACGCGGCAGCCCCAGCATTTT. Its translation: CASSPVQGTRQPQHF.

This chain joins TRBV6-5 and TRBJ1-2, with D possibly TRBD1 on 5 matching bases. V dropped 5 bases and J dropped 5 bases, with 15 bases sitting between them. CDR1 is MNHEY, CDR2 SVGAGI, per germline. This CDR3 region has 14 residues. The CDR3 loop is CASSPREGPYGYTF. The CDR3 DNA reads as TGTGCCAGCAGTCCCCGAGAGGGACCATATGGCTACACCTTC.